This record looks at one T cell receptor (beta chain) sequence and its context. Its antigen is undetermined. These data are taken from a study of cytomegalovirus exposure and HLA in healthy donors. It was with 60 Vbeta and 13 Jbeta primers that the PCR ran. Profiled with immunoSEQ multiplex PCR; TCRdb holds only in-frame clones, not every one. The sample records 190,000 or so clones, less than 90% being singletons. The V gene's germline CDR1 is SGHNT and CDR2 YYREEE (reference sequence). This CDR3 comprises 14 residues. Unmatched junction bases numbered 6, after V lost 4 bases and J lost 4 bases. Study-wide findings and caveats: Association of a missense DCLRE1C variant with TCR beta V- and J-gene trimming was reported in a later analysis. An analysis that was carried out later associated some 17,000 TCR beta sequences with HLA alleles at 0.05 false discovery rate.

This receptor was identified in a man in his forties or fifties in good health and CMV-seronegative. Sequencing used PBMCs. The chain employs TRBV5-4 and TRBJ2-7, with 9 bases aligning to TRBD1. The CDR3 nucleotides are TGTGCCAGCAGCCCACAGGGGGCGGGTTACGAGCAGTACTTC. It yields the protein CASSPQGAGYEQYF. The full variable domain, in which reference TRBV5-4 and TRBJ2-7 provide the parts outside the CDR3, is ETGVTQSPTHLIKTRGQQVTLRCSSQSGHNTVSWYQQALGQGPQFIFQYYREEENGRGNFPPRFSGLQFPNYSSELNVNALELDDSALYLCASSPQGAGYEQYFGPGTRLTVT.